This TCR beta chain was retrieved from a study of blood T cells in healthy people across ages. CDR1 is MNHEY, CDR2 SVGAGI, per germline. The CDR3 is 14 amino acids. V shed 2 bases and J shed 8 bases, with 12 bases lying between them. Study conclusions and caveats: The recorded TCR beta diversity per million T cells decreased in a roughly linear manner with age.

Primers used in a second PCR of about 7 to 12 cycles were a sample-barcoded 5' primer and a J-beta primer mix. Each CDR3 protein is one row after TCRdb ran MiXCR on the 5' RACE reads. Found here are 700,000 to 1,000,000 distinct CDR3 sequences, around 42% of them singletons; the top ten hold roughly 19%. Note on this clonotype: The antigen remains unidentified.

Specimen: blood. The rearrangement links TRBV6-5 to TRBJ1-4, with no clear D. The source is a man in his fifties or sixties in good health. In DNA form, the CDR3 reads TGTGCCAGCAGTTACGCCGGGAAAGGGGAAAAACTGTTTTTT. This encodes CASSYAGKGEKLFF.